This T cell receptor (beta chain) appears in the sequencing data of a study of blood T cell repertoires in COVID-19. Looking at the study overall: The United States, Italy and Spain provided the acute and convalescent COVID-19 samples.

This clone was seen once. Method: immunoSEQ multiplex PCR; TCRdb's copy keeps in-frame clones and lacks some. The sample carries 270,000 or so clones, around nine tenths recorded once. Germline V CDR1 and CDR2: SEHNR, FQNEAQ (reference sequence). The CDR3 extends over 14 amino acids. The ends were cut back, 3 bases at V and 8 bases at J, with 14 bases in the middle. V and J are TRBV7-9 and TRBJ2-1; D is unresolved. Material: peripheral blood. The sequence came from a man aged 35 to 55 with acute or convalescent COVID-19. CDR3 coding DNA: TGTGCCAGCAGCTTTACGTACGTAGGAGATGAGCAGTTCTTC. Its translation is CASSFTYVGDEQFF.